Shown below are 32 T cell receptor beta chains from a single sample sequenced in a study of blood T cell repertoires in COVID-19. Profiled with immunoSEQ multiplex PCR; TCRdb holds only in-frame clones, not every one. This sample carries 150,000 to 200,000 clones, about 86% of them seen once, and the ten largest clones take roughly 8.6%. The specimen sequenced was peripheral blood. The receptors shown here come from a man aged 60 to 69 with acute or convalescent COVID-19.

The chain couples TRBV5-4 to TRBJ2-2; 12 bases are a match to TRBD2. Unmatched junction bases numbered 5, after V lost 3 bases and J lost 5 bases. Germline CDR1 SGHNT, CDR2 YYREEE (reference sequence). The length of the CDR3 is 16 residues. The CDR3 coding sequence is TGTGCCAGCAGCTCGGGACTAGCGGGTGGTACCGGGGAGCTGTTTTTT. Translating it yields CASSSGLAGGTGELFF.

The chain couples TRBV11-3 to TRBJ2-3; 8 bases align to TRBD2. V lost 5 bases to trimming and J lost 4 bases; unmatched junction nucleotides: 5. The germline CDR1 and CDR2 sequences are SGHNT and YENEEA. The CDR3 has 14 amino acids. CDR3 residues: CASSQGLVSDTQYF. CDR3 nucleotides: TGTGCCAGCAGCCAGGGACTAGTTTCAGATACGCAGTATTTT.

This clone was detected a few times. V usage is TRBV9 and J usage is TRBJ1-1, with D maybe TRBD1 (6 bases). Germline V gene lookup returns CDR1 SGDLS and CDR2 YYNGEE. The CDR3 is 17 amino acids. V was trimmed by 2 bases and J by 5 bases, leaving 22 bases between them. CDR3: CASSVRSGAGLGTEAFF. CDR3 sequence (DNA): TGTGCCAGCAGCGTGCGGTCAGGGGCAGGGTTAGGAACTGAAGCTTTCTTT. The variable domain in full, with the rest retrieved from reference TRBV9 and TRBJ1-1, is DSGVTQTPKHLITATGQRVTLRCSPRSGDLSVYWYQQSLDQGLQFLIQYYNGEERAKGNILERFSAQQFPDLHSELNLSSLELGDSALYFCASSVRSGAGLGTEAFFGQGTRLTVV.

The chain uses TRBV28 and TRBJ1-2, with D possibly TRBD1 on 6 matching bases. The germline V and J ends were trimmed by 7 bases and 7 bases, with 19 bases remaining between them. The CDR3 is 14 residues long. Germline lookup yields CDR1 MDHEN and CDR2 SYDVKM. The CDR3 DNA is TGTGCCAGCACCCTCCGCGGGGGGGCGGGTGGCTACACCTTC. This gives the protein CASTLRGGAGGYTF.

This clone was detected a few times. The same CDR3 also results from other DNA sequences found in this sample. This chain uses TRBV28 with TRBJ1-3; tentatively, D is TRBD1 (5 bases). This CDR3 has 14 amino acids. Germline CDR1 reads MDHEN; CDR2 reads SYDVKM. Trimming stripped 8 bases from V and 2 bases from J, with 13 bases between. CDR3 sequence (DNA): TGTGCCAGCCGAGGAGGAGGGGCTGGAAACACCATATATTTT. This gives the protein CASRGGGAGNTIYF.

For the CDR3, the DNA is TGTGCCAGCAGTTACTCTTCGGGGAGGGGAGTAAGTGGCTACACCTTC. This translates into CASSYSSGRGVSGYTF. The V gene is TRBV6-5, the J gene TRBJ1-2; weak D call: TRBD1 (5 bases). V was shortened by 0 bases and J by 7 bases, with 18 bases between the two germline ends. The CDR3 totals 16 residues. CDR1 is MNHEY, CDR2 SVGAGI, per germline.

The rearrangement uses TRBV3-1 (or the pseudogene TRBV3-2) and TRBJ1-2, with 7 bases that match TRBD1. In germline, CDR1 is LGHDT, CDR2 YNNKEL (reference sequence). Trimming took 0 bases from V and 8 from J; bases not matched to a gene: 9. The CDR3 spans 15 residues. The DNA of the CDR3 is TGTGCCAGCAGCCAAGATTTTCCGGGACAGCCCGGCTACACCTTC. Protein product: CASSQDFPGQPGYTF.

In its sample, this clone was seen once. This rearrangement joins TRBV5-1 to TRBJ2-1, with 8 positions matching TRBD2. This CDR3 is built from 15 residues. With V trimmed by 3 bases and J by 5 bases, 7 bases remained unmatched. The germline gives CDR1 SGHRS, CDR2 YFSETQ. CDR3 nucleotide sequence: TGCGCCAGCAGCTCCGGGACTAGTCCTAACAATGAGCAGTTCTTC. Encoded protein: CASSSGTSPNNEQFF.

This rearrangement joins TRBV15 to TRBJ1-1; D might be TRBD1 (6 bases). The ends were cut back, 0 bases at V and 2 bases at J, with 13 bases in the middle. This CDR3 is built from 16 residues. Per germline, CDR1 LNHNV and CDR2 YYDKDF (reference sequence). In nucleotides, the CDR3 is TGTGCCACCAGCAGAGAATACGGACAGAAAAACACTGAAGCTTTCTTT. It codes for CATSREYGQKNTEAFF.

The chain recombines TRBV7-6 with TRBJ2-2; D is undetermined. Germline V lookup: CDR1 SGHVS, CDR2 FNYEAQ. Trimming took 7 bases from V and 1 from J, leaving 4 bases between them. This CDR3 contains 12 residues. CDR3 DNA sequence: TGTGCCAGCACACAGAACACCGGGGAGCTGTTTTTT. Protein sequence: CASTQNTGELFF.

The gene calls are TRBV7-2 and TRBJ1-1, with 8 bases aligning to TRBD1. Germline V gene data show CDR1 as SGHTA and CDR2 as FQGNSA. The CDR3 is made up of 17 amino acids. Unmatched junction bases numbered 7, after V lost 1 base and J lost 0 bases. This CDR3 is CASSLGTGRLVNTEAFF. The DNA for the CDR3 is TGTGCCAGCAGCTTAGGGACAGGGAGGTTGGTGAACACTGAAGCTTTCTTT.

This clone was seen a single time. V gene TRBV6-1 combines with J gene TRBJ1-4, with 7 positions matching TRBD1. From germline, CDR1 is MNHNS and CDR2 SASEGT. Germline trimming cut 2 bases from V and 8 bases from J; bases unmatched to any gene: 8. The CDR3 runs to 15 residues. CDR3 loop: CASSELQGIQEKLFF. DNA for the CDR3: TGTGCCAGCAGTGAACTACAGGGGATACAGGAAAAACTGTTTTTT.

This clone was seen a few times. This chain links TRBV7-3 with TRBJ2-2; tentative D call: TRBD2 (5 bases). CDR1 SGHTA and CDR2 FQGTGA come from the germline V gene. V lost 1 base, J lost 7 bases, and 10 bases lay in between. The CDR3 has 14 amino acids. The DNA for the CDR3 is TGTGCCAGCAGCTTAAGTCTAGAGGGCGGGGAGCTGTTTTTT. Protein: CASSLSLEGGELFF.

The chain has TRBV2 and TRBJ2-2; possibly TRBD1 for D (6 bases). Germline-derived CDR1 and CDR2 are SNHLY and FYNNEI. There are 14 residues in the CDR3. V was pared by 6 bases and J by 2 bases, with 10 bases between. The CDR3 DNA sequence: TGTGCCAGCAGCGGGGACACCAACACCGGGGAGCTGTTTTTT. This encodes CASSGDTNTGELFF.

The chain uses TRBV11-2 and TRBJ2-3, with a possible D match to TRBD1 (6 bases). Per germline, CDR1 SGHAT and CDR2 FQNNGV. The CDR3 has 15 residues. V dropped 0 bases and J dropped 2 bases, with 9 bases sitting between them. This chain's CDR3 is CASSLEGGYTDTQYF. The CDR3 bases are TGTGCCAGCAGCTTAGAAGGGGGTTACACAGATACGCAGTATTTT.

J is TRBJ2-7 and V is TRBV6-5; maybe TRBD2 (6 bases). Germline V gene data show CDR1 as MNHEY and CDR2 as SVGAGI. The ends were cut back, 6 bases at V and 3 bases at J, with 12 bases in the middle. The CDR3 loop spans 13 amino acids. CDR3 amino acids: CASRGLASYEQYF. CDR3 bases: TGTGCCAGCAGAGGTCTAGCGAGCTACGAGCAGTACTTC.

In this sample, this clone turned up a few times. The chain has TRBV21-1 and TRBJ1-5; TRBD1 reflects the table's D call only, with no check against the DNA. TRBV21-1 corresponds to a pseudogene. The CDR3 is made up of 14 amino acids. CDR3 amino acids: CASSKARSNQPQHF. CDR3 DNA: TGTGCCAGCAGCAAAGCCAGGAGCAATCAGCCCCAGCATTTT.

The rearrangement joins TRBV30 to TRBJ1-4; D remains unclear. The CDR3 consists of 15 residues. Trimming stripped 3 bases from V and 6 bases from J, with 17 bases between. Germline V gene data show CDR1 as GTSNPN and CDR2 as SVGIG (reference sequence). Here the CDR3 DNA reads TGTGCCTGGAGCCCCGGTCGGGGTGGTTATGAAAAACTGTTTTTT. Translating it yields CAWSPGRGGYEKLFF.

The chain combines TRBV5-1 with TRBJ2-5, with 9 nucleotides matching TRBD2. Germline CDR1 and CDR2: SGHRS and YFSETQ. V dropped 5 bases and J dropped 5; count of bases not matched to a gene: 10. The CDR3 runs 15 residues. The CDR3 sequence: CASRSGLAFEETQYF. DNA for the CDR3: TGCGCCAGCAGATCGGGACTAGCCTTCGAGGAGACCCAGTACTTC.

The V and J genes are TRBV5-1 and TRBJ2-1; 15 nucleotides line up with TRBD2. From germline, CDR1 is SGHRS and CDR2 YFSETQ. V was clipped by 1 base and J by 2 bases; unmatched bases: 4. This CDR3 comprises 18 residues. The CDR3 nucleotides read TGCGCCAGCAGCTTGTTCGGACTAGCGGGAGGGACCTACAATGAGCAGTTCTTC. This translates into CASSLFGLAGGTYNEQFF. Drawing the rest from reference TRBV5-1 and TRBJ2-1, the complete variable domain is KAGVTQTPRYLIKTRGQQVTLSCSPISGHRSVSWYQQTPGQGLQFLFEYFSETQRNKGNFPGRFSGRQFSNSRSEMNVSTLELGDSALYLCASSLFGLAGGTYNEQFFGPGTRLTVL.

This chain uses TRBV5-1 with TRBJ2-6; the match to TRBD1 covers 7 bases. The CDR3 loop spans 19 amino acids. V shed 0 bases and J 0 bases; nucleotides not matched to a gene: 9. Germline V lookup: CDR1 SGHRS, CDR2 YFSETQ. CDR3 residues: CASSLADRFALSGANVLTF. The CDR3 nucleotides read TGCGCCAGCAGCTTGGCGGACAGGTTTGCACTCTCTGGGGCCAACGTCCTGACTTTC. Variable domain in full (rest from reference TRBV5-1 and TRBJ2-6): KAGVTQTPRYLIKTRGQQVTLSCSPISGHRSVSWYQQTPGQGLQFLFEYFSETQRNKGNFPGRFSGRQFSNSRSEMNVSTLELGDSALYLCASSLADRFALSGANVLTFGAGSRLTVL.

The sample holds many counts of this clone. The chain carries TRBV19 and TRBJ2-7, with 9 nucleotides matching TRBD2. The V gene end was trimmed by 3 bases and the J gene end by 0 bases; junction bases not matched to a gene: 12. CDR3 length equals 18 residues. Germline V CDR1 and CDR2: LNHDA, SQIVND (reference sequence). The CDR3 region has the DNA TGTGCCAGTAGTATCGTCTTAGCGGGAGCTACCGTCTCCTACGAGCAGTACTTC. Residues: CASSIVLAGATVSYEQYF.

The chain is built from TRBV5-1 and TRBJ2-7, with 9 bases aligning to TRBD2. CDR1 is SGHRS and CDR2 is YFSETQ in the germline V gene. V trimming: 2 bases; J trimming: 5 bases; junction bases outside the gene matches: 5. This CDR3 contains 14 residues. CDR3 nucleotides: TGCGCCAGCAGCTTTAGCGGGAGTAGCAACGAGCAGTACTTC. As protein: CASSFSGSSNEQYF. Combining the CDR3 with reference TRBV5-1 and TRBJ2-7 gives the whole variable domain KAGVTQTPRYLIKTRGQQVTLSCSPISGHRSVSWYQQTPGQGLQFLFEYFSETQRNKGNFPGRFSGRQFSNSRSEMNVSTLELGDSALYLCASSFSGSSNEQYFGPGTRLTVT.

This chain connects TRBV11-2 to TRBJ2-2; D not resolved. The CDR3 sequence is 17 residues long. V lost 2 bases and J 6 bases, leaving 19 bases between the germline ends. The V gene's germline CDR1 is SGHAT and CDR2 FQNNGV. CDR3 amino acids: CASSLLRSRRQAGELFF. The CDR3 coding sequence is TGTGCCAGCAGCTTACTACGATCTCGACGGCAGGCCGGGGAGCTGTTTTTT.

The chain recombines TRBV6-1 with TRBJ2-5; possible D gene TRBD2, 6 bases. Germline CDR1 MNHNS, CDR2 SASEGT. The CDR3 has 15 amino acids. Trimming stripped 1 base from V and 4 bases from J, with 13 bases between. The CDR3 loop reads CASSEGGGRAETQYF. CDR3 bases: TGTGCCAGCAGTGAAGGTGGAGGGAGAGCAGAGACCCAGTACTTC.

In its sample, this clone was seen once. This chain connects TRBV11-2 to TRBJ2-2, with TRBD2 matching over 7 bases. The V segment lost 2 bases and the J segment 4 bases; nucleotides outside the gene matches: 7. CDR1 is SGHAT, CDR2 FQNNGV, per germline. There are 16 residues in the CDR3. The CDR3, as DNA: TGTGCCAGCAGCTTATTGGCGGGAGCCCCCACCGGGGAGCTGTTTTTT. The encoded protein is CASSLLAGAPTGELFF.

The rearrangement joins TRBV28 to TRBJ1-5; weak D call: TRBD1 (6 bases). CDR1 is MDHEN, CDR2 SYDVKM, per germline. Trimming left V 6 bases short and J 2 bases short, with 11 bases between. There are 14 residues in the CDR3. CDR3 sequence (DNA): TGTGCCAGCAGCAGGGGAGTTGGCAATCAGCCCCAGCATTTT. This encodes CASSRGVGNQPQHF.

The chain links TRBV30 to TRBJ2-2, with 12 bases identical to TRBD2. The CDR3 loop spans 17 amino acids. CDR1 and CDR2 (germline): GTSNPN, SVGIG (reference sequence). The junction had 14 bases not matched to a gene; V was cut back by 5 bases and J by 7 bases. The CDR3 sequence is CAWGPKTSGSAVGELFF. The CDR3, as DNA: TGTGCCTGGGGCCCTAAGACTAGCGGGAGTGCGGTCGGGGAGCTGTTTTTT.

The chain employs TRBV18 and TRBJ2-5; 8 bases align to TRBD1. The junction had 8 bases not matched to a gene; V was cut back by 6 bases and J by 5 bases. Germline CDR1 KGHSH, CDR2 LQKENI. The CDR3 covers 14 residues. DNA of the CDR3: TGTGCCAGCTCTTTCACAGGGGGTGAGGAGACCCAGTACTTC. Its translation is CASSFTGGEETQYF.

The rearrangement links TRBV5-4 to TRBJ2-5; the match to TRBD2 covers 7 bases. The germline V gene encodes CDR1 SGHNT and CDR2 YYREEE (reference sequence). The CDR3 runs 14 residues. V was pared by 4 bases and J by 4 bases, with 7 bases of the junction left unmatched. CDR3 DNA sequence: TGTGCCAGCAGCGGCTTGACTAGCAGAGAGACCCAGTACTTC. It translates to CASSGLTSRETQYF.

V usage is TRBV7-2 and J usage is TRBJ2-3, with D perhaps TRBD1 (8 bases). Trimming took 7 bases from V and 1 from J, leaving 18 bases between them. In germline, CDR1 is SGHTA, CDR2 FQGNSA. The CDR3 consists of 16 residues. CDR3 nucleotide sequence: TGTGCCAGCAACAGGGGGAGGGGAGGCGGCACAGATACGCAGTATTTT. Its translation is CASNRGRGGGTDTQYF.

This chain connects TRBV24-1 to TRBJ2-1, with 13 bases aligning to TRBD2. The CDR3 runs 18 residues. Germline V gene lookup returns CDR1 KGHDR and CDR2 SFDVKD. V lost 4 bases and J lost 6; bases outside the gene matches: 11. CDR3 protein: CATSDPMGLAGSRNEQFF. The CDR3, as DNA: TGTGCCACCAGTGACCCCATGGGACTAGCGGGATCCCGCAATGAGCAGTTCTTC.